This T cell receptor beta chain was captured in a study of cytomegalovirus exposure and HLA in healthy donors. Findings and caveats of the study: In an earlier analysis, about 87% or about 30%: the productive usage of most TCR beta V segments.

Per germline, CDR1 MNHNS and CDR2 SASEGT. The ends lost 7 bases at V and 4 bases at J; junction bases unmatched: 6. The CDR3 contains 15 residues. Both 60 Vbeta primers and 13 Jbeta primers went into the PCR. The method was immunoSEQ multiplex PCR; TCRdb's version includes in-frame clones alone and lacks a portion of them. The table shows some 120,000 clones, with roughly three quarters occurring only once. On this clone: The antigen remains undetermined.

Source material: PBMCs. V usage is TRBV6-1 and J usage is TRBJ2-1, with 11 nucleotides matching TRBD2. The source of this sequence is a woman in her twenties or thirties in good health and CMV-seronegative. The CDR3 loop reads CASTSSGGVYNEQFF. Written as DNA, the CDR3 is TGTGCCAGCACTAGTAGCGGGGGGGTGTACAATGAGCAGTTCTTC.